Below are 8 T cell receptor beta chains sequenced from a single sample in a study of blood T cells in healthy people across ages. A sample-barcoded 5' primer and a J-beta primer mix were used in a second PCR of about 7 to 12 cycles. TCRdb recomputed calls from the 5' RACE reads with MiXCR, one row per CDR3 protein. The sample comprises around 800,000 distinct CDR3 sequences, 62% of which are singletons, and 25% to 35% rests with the top ten. Material for sequencing was blood. The source is a man under 40 in good health.

This clonotype came up a few times. The chain has TRBV27 and TRBJ2-1, with D uncertain. CDR3 length: 13 amino acids. The germline gives CDR1 MNHEY, CDR2 SMNVEV (reference sequence). V was shortened by 0 bases and J by 9 bases, with 9 bases between the two germline ends. The CDR3 is CASSLSSGLEQFF. In nucleotides, the CDR3 is TGTGCCAGCAGTTTATCGTCCGGGCTTGAGCAGTTCTTC.

This clonotype was picked up many times. The chain uses TRBV6-6 and TRBJ2-3; perhaps D is TRBD1 or TRBD2 (6 bases each). The V end lost 0 bases, the J end lost 4 bases, and 8 bases lay between the germline ends. The CDR3 spans 14 residues. CDR1 MNHNY and CDR2 SVGAGI come from the germline V gene (reference sequence). CDR3 bases: TGTGCCAGCAGTTACTCGAGGGGGGCAGATACGCAGTATTTT. Translation: CASSYSRGADTQYF.

The chain uses TRBV7-2 and TRBJ2-1; TRBD2 matches 11 bases. The junction had 8 bases not matched to a gene; V was cut back by 5 bases and J by 5 bases. CDR1 and CDR2 (germline): SGHTA, FQGNSA. The CDR3 is 16 residues long. CDR3 in amino acids: CASSTLAGGLDNEQFF. As DNA, the CDR3 is TGTGCCAGCAGCACCCTAGCGGGGGGCCTTGACAATGAGCAGTTCTTC.

The CDR3 spells CASSLARGGGSSYNSPLHF. In nucleotides, the CDR3 is TGTGCCAGCAGTTTAGCCCGGGGAGGAGGGAGCTCCTATAATTCACCCCTCCACTTT. V gene TRBV12-3 or TRBV12-4 combines with J gene TRBJ1-6, with D hard to call. This CDR3 is built from 19 residues. V lost 0 bases and J 0 bases, leaving 15 bases between the germline ends.

This chain connects TRBV20-1 to TRBJ2-1, with 14 positions matching TRBD2. The better agreement between TRBJ2-7 and the DNA end casts doubt on the J call. Germline V gives CDR1 DFQATT, CDR2 SNEGSKA (reference sequence). CDR3 length: 17 amino acids. Written as DNA, the CDR3 is TGCAGTGCTAGAGGGACTAGCGGGGGGCATACCTACAATGAGCAGTACTTC. Amino acid sequence: CSARGTSGGHTYNEQYF.

The chain links TRBV30 to TRBJ2-5, with TRBD2 identical over 9 bases. The V segment lost 0 bases and the J segment 5 bases; nucleotides outside the gene matches: 7. This CDR3 has 15 residues. Germline lookup yields CDR1 GTSNPN and CDR2 SVGIG (reference sequence). CDR3 in amino acids: CAWSVRRGGLETQYF. The DNA of the CDR3 is TGTGCCTGGAGTGTGAGGCGGGGGGGCCTGGAGACCCAGTACTTC.

V usage is TRBV25-1 and J usage is TRBJ2-3; no clear D gene. The CDR3 is 14 amino acids. Between the trimmed V and J ends, which lost 1 base and 0 bases, there was a span of 5 bases. From germline, CDR1 is MGHDK and CDR2 SYGVNS. In nucleotides, the CDR3 is TGTGCCAGCAGTGAATGGATGAGCACAGATACGCAGTATTTT. This gives the protein CASSEWMSTDTQYF.

V and J are TRBV10-3 and TRBJ1-1; a weak D match, TRBD1 (5 bases). The V end was cut by 8 bases, the J end by 6 bases, with 16 bases between. Germline lookup yields CDR1 ENHRY and CDR2 SYGVKD. CDR3 length: 13 amino acids. CDR3 DNA sequence: TGTGCCATCGGGGACGGACGGGATTCTGAAGCTTTCTTT. This gives the protein CAIGDGRDSEAFF.